These 26 T cell receptor beta chains were sequenced from one sample in a study of T cell responses to AZD1222 COVID-19 vaccine (dated by TCRdb to the early 2020s). The library was built by means of the immunoSEQ multiplex PCR assay. Entries here come from immuneACCESS through TCRdb and include only in-frame sequences with V and J called. Some clones fail to appear in such tables; in the studies checked, an unresolved V gene covers under half of the shortfall, and the cause of the remainder is unknown. Across this sample there are some 100,000 clones, with approximately 87% seen only once. Jointly, the top ten make up roughly 4.4% of the sample. The time point tag for this specimen amounts to: about 28 days (+/-7) after the second vaccine dose. The sequencing here drew on peripheral blood, taken 28 days after the second AZD1222 dose. These receptors were obtained from an adult who received the AZD1222 COVID-19 vaccine.

The sample holds one count of this clone. The gene calls are TRBV7-6 and TRBJ2-1; D might be TRBD1 (6 bases). Germline CDR1 and CDR2: SGHVS and FNYEAQ. Trimming took 3 bases from V and 8 from J, leaving 17 bases between them. The CDR3 consists of 15 residues. CDR3 amino acids: CASSFGAGARDEQFF. The CDR3 region has the DNA TGTGCCAGCAGCTTTGGGGCAGGGGCAAGGGATGAGCAGTTCTTC.

The V call is TRBV21-1, the J call TRBJ2-1; the D call TRBD2 from the table was never checked on the DNA. TRBV21-1 represents a pseudogene. The CDR3 consists of 17 residues. In DNA, the CDR3 is TGTGCCAGCAGCAGGAGGGTGGGGTCGGACGTTGACAATGAGCAGTTCTTC. This codes for CASSRRVGSDVDNEQFF.

V usage is TRBV6-6 and J usage is TRBJ2-2, with D unresolved. This CDR3 region has 11 residues. The germline V gene has CDR1 MNHNY and CDR2 SVGAGI (reference sequence). With 5 bases removed from V and 8 bases from J, the gap between germline ends came to 6 bases. The CDR3 DNA is TGTGCCAGCAGTCATGGGGGGGAGCTGTTTTTT. Its translation: CASSHGGELFF.

This chain links TRBV7-9 with TRBJ1-5; D is perhaps TRBD1 (5 bases). The V end was cut by 1 base, the J end by 3 bases, with 13 bases between. The CDR3 sequence is 16 residues long. The V gene's germline CDR1 is SEHNR and CDR2 FQNEAQ (reference sequence). The CDR3: CASSLGGVSLNQPQHF. In DNA form, the CDR3 reads TGTGCCAGCAGCTTAGGGGGGGTCTCCCTCAATCAGCCCCAGCATTTT.

V gene TRBV24-1 combines with J gene TRBJ2-4, with D uncertain. CDR1 and CDR2 from the germline V gene are KGHDR and SFDVKD. Trimming left V 2 bases short and J 1 base short, with 14 bases between. The CDR3 covers 17 residues. CDR3 sequence reads: CATSDSGPRAAKNIQYF. CDR3 nucleotides: TGTGCCACCAGTGATTCCGGTCCTCGAGCGGCCAAAAACATTCAGTACTTC.

This chain links TRBV6-6 with TRBJ1-3; D ambiguous. Trimming pared 0 bases from V and 3 bases from J, leaving 3 bases between. The CDR3 is 13 amino acids. Germline assignment: CDR1 MNHNY and CDR2 SVGAGI (reference sequence). CDR3 nucleotide sequence: TGTGCCAGCAGTTACTCGGGTGGAAACACCATATATTTT. It is translated as CASSYSGGNTIYF.

This chain connects TRBV2 to TRBJ2-5; D is unclear. Germline CDR1 SNHLY, CDR2 FYNNEI. The CDR3 runs 13 residues. V lost 7 bases and J 2 bases, leaving 11 bases between the germline ends. This CDR3 reads CASIWRPQETQYF. The CDR3 bases are TGTGCCAGCATCTGGCGGCCACAAGAGACCCAGTACTTC.

The rearrangement uses TRBV6-5 and TRBJ2-7, with D tentatively TRBD1 or TRBD2 (6 bases each). Germline V CDR1 and CDR2: MNHEY, SVGAGI. Between the trimmed V and J ends, which lost 6 bases and 3 bases, there was a span of 15 bases. This CDR3 comprises 14 residues. This CDR3 is CASRLEGGHYEQYF. Written as DNA, the CDR3 is TGTGCCAGCAGGTTGGAGGGGGGCCACTACGAGCAGTACTTC.

The chain links TRBV24-1 to TRBJ2-1; 9 positions match TRBD2. CDR3 length equals 16 residues. In germline, CDR1 is KGHDR, CDR2 SFDVKD. Trimming removed 3 bases from V and 2 bases from J; junction bases left unmatched: 4. The CDR3 DNA follows: TGTGCCACCAGTGATGCGACTAGCGGAACCTACAATGAGCAGTTCTTC. Translated, it gives CATSDATSGTYNEQFF.

The rearrangement links TRBV7-3 to TRBJ2-3; 8 positions match TRBD1. This CDR3 contains 15 residues. CDR1 is SGHTA, CDR2 FQGTGA, per germline. Trimming cost V 5 bases and J 3 bases; bases outside gene matches: 7. DNA of the CDR3: TGTGCCAGCAGCCCTGGACAGGGTAGGACAGATACGCAGTATTTT. It is translated as CASSPGQGRTDTQYF.

The V and J genes are TRBV9 and TRBJ1-6; D call uncertain. Trimming shortened V by 3 bases and J by 7 bases, and 11 bases separated the two germline ends. Looked up from germline, CDR1 is SGDLS and CDR2 is YYNGEE. The CDR3 is made up of 14 amino acids. The CDR3 is CASSAQDPNSPLHF. The DNA for the CDR3 is TGTGCCAGCAGCGCCCAGGATCCAAATTCACCCCTCCACTTT.

This clone was seen only once. V is TRBV11-2 and J is TRBJ2-7; 7 bases are a match to TRBD1. V dropped 6 bases and J dropped 2; count of bases not matched to a gene: 13. This CDR3 has 16 amino acids. Per the germline V gene, CDR1 is SGHAT and CDR2 is FQNNGV. CDR3 DNA sequence: TGTGCCAGCAGAAACACCAGGGGGAGTGGAACCTACGAGCAGTACTTC. As protein: CASRNTRGSGTYEQYF.

This chain connects TRBV3-1 (or the pseudogene TRBV3-2) to TRBJ2-1; no definite D call. Per germline, CDR1 LGHDT and CDR2 YNNKEL (reference sequence). Trimming took off 1 base at V and 7 bases at J, with 14 bases between the two ends. The CDR3 runs to 15 residues. The CDR3, as DNA: TGTGCCAGCAGCCAAGTAGATGTGTGGACGAATGAGCAGTTCTTC. Protein product: CASSQVDVWTNEQFF.

The rearrangement joins TRBV20-1 to TRBJ1-2; weak D call: TRBD1 (5 bases). V was clipped by 3 bases and J by 1 base, with 9 bases between them. CDR3 length: 13 amino acids. Per the germline V gene, CDR1 is DFQATT and CDR2 is SNEGSKA (reference sequence). This CDR3 reads CSASSGFNYGYTF. CDR3 nucleotide sequence: TGCAGTGCTAGTTCAGGGTTTAACTATGGCTACACCTTC.

V is TRBV9 and J is TRBJ2-2; D unclear. The V and J ends lost 0 bases and 4 bases respectively, with 13 bases between them. The germline CDR1 and CDR2 sequences are SGDLS and YYNGEE. CDR3 length: 16 residues. CDR3 loop: CASSVGGSTGTGELFF. The CDR3 DNA reads as TGTGCCAGCAGCGTAGGAGGTAGCACGGGCACCGGGGAGCTGTTTTTT.

CDR3 sequence (DNA): TGTGCCACCAGTGATGGGTGGACCACTGAAGCTTTCTTT. It yields the protein CATSDGWTTEAFF. This chain joins TRBV24-1 and TRBJ1-1; D gene unclear. Germline loops: CDR1 KGHDR, CDR2 SFDVKD. This CDR3 is built from 13 residues. Trimming removed 3 bases from V and 4 bases from J, with 8 bases in between.

There are a few counts of this clone. V is TRBV7-2 and J is TRBJ2-5; 9 bases match TRBD2. V was pared by 6 bases and J by 3 bases, with 5 bases of the junction left unmatched. The germline CDR1 and CDR2 sequences are SGHTA and FQGNSA. The CDR3 is made up of 14 amino acids. CDR3 sequence: CASSGSGGKETQYF. Here the CDR3 DNA reads TGTGCCAGCAGTGGTAGCGGGGGTAAAGAGACCCAGTACTTC. Full variable domain (rest looked up from reference TRBV7-2 and TRBJ2-5): GAGVSQSPSNKVTEKGKDVELRCDPISGHTALYWYRQSLGQGLEFLIYFQGNSAPDKSGLPSDRFSAERTGGSVSTLTIQRTQQEDSAVYLCASSGSGGKETQYFGPGTRLLVL.

The rearrangement links TRBV2 to TRBJ2-7; 8 positions match TRBD1. The V segment lost 7 bases and the J segment 2 bases; nucleotides outside the gene matches: 7. Germline lookup yields CDR1 SNHLY and CDR2 FYNNEI. This CDR3 is built from 14 residues. DNA for the CDR3: TGTGCCAGCAAACTACAGGGGGTTGCCTACGAGCAGTACTTC. This translates into CASKLQGVAYEQYF.

This clone was observed once. This same CDR3 is encoded by further DNA sequences in the sample. V usage is TRBV2 and J usage is TRBJ1-1; no reliable D call. From germline, CDR1 is SNHLY and CDR2 FYNNEI. This CDR3 spans 13 amino acids. Trimming left V 3 bases short and J 1 base short, with 6 bases between. CDR3 sequence: CASSELPNTEAFF. The CDR3, as DNA: TGTGCCAGCAGTGAGTTACCGAACACTGAAGCTTTCTTT. Variable domain in full (rest from reference TRBV2 and TRBJ1-1): EPEVTQTPSHQVTQMGQEVILRCVPISNHLYFYWYRQILGQKVEFLVSFYNNEISEKSEIFDDQFSVERPDGSNFTLKIRSTKLEDSAMYFCASSELPNTEAFFGQGTRLTVV.

The chain joins TRBV29-1 to TRBJ2-5, with a possible D match to TRBD2 (6 bases). Germline lookup yields CDR1 SQVTM and CDR2 ANQGSEA. V dropped 5 bases and J dropped 3 bases, with 10 bases sitting between them. The CDR3 loop spans 12 amino acids. CDR3 coding DNA: TGCAGCGTTCGGTGGGGGGAAGAGACCCAGTACTTC. Translating it yields CSVRWGEETQYF.

This sequence joins TRBV2 and TRBJ2-1, with TRBD2 matching 15 bases. Germline V CDR1 and CDR2: SNHLY, FYNNEI. This CDR3 comprises 22 residues. V lost 4 bases, J lost 6 bases, and 22 bases stayed unmatched. The CDR3 nucleotides read TGTGCCAGCAGTGCTAGGAGACGTCCCGGGACTAGCGGGAGGTGGAGTGTCAATGAGCAGTTCTTC. Amino acids: CASSARRRPGTSGRWSVNEQFF.

This clone was seen a handful of times. This rearrangement joins TRBV27 to TRBJ1-2; D remains unclear. The CDR3 contains 13 residues. From germline, CDR1 is MNHEY and CDR2 SMNVEV (reference sequence). Trimming took 0 bases from V and 5 from J, leaving 7 bases between them. The chain's CDR3 is CASSLSGLYGYTF. CDR3 nucleotides: TGTGCCAGCAGTTTATCAGGGTTATATGGCTACACCTTC.

The rearrangement uses TRBV4-2 and TRBJ1-1; possibly TRBD1 for D (6 bases). The germline V gene has CDR1 LGHNA and CDR2 YNFKEQ. V was shortened by 1 base and J by 1 base, with 10 bases between the two germline ends. The CDR3 covers 15 residues. CDR3 residues: CASSQVAGENTEAFF. The CDR3 DNA is TGTGCCAGCAGCCAAGTGGCAGGGGAGAACACTGAAGCTTTCTTT.

The V call is TRBV2, the J call TRBJ1-1; 7 bases map to TRBD1. This CDR3 has 16 residues. Germline V gene lookup returns CDR1 SNHLY and CDR2 FYNNEI. Trimming cost V 8 bases and J 1 base; bases outside gene matches: 13. The CDR3 sequence: CASVGGDSYQNTEAFF. CDR3 sequence (DNA): TGTGCCAGCGTGGGGGGGGACAGCTACCAGAACACTGAAGCTTTCTTT. Full variable domain (missing parts from reference TRBV2 and TRBJ1-1): EPEVTQTPSHQVTQMGQEVILRCVPISNHLYFYWYRQILGQKVEFLVSFYNNEISEKSEIFDDQFSVERPDGSNFTLKIRSTKLEDSAMYFCASVGGDSYQNTEAFFGQGTRLTVV.

The chain's CDR3 is CASSQTGSWNTEAFF. CDR3 DNA: TGCGCCAGCAGCCAGACAGGGAGCTGGAACACTGAAGCTTTCTTT. The chain has TRBV4-3 and TRBJ1-1, with TRBD1 matching 7 bases. The CDR3 has 15 amino acids. V trimming: 3 bases; J trimming: 1 base; junction bases outside the gene matches: 5. The germline V gene encodes CDR1 LGHNA and CDR2 YSLEER.

The chain recombines TRBV20-1 with TRBJ2-7, with 7 nucleotides matching TRBD1. Germline V gene lookup returns CDR1 DFQATT and CDR2 SNEGSKA (reference sequence). The CDR3 runs 11 residues. V shed 0 bases and J 11 bases; nucleotides not matched to a gene: 4. The CDR3 region is CSARDLGGEYF. DNA for the CDR3: TGCAGTGCTAGAGATCTAGGGGGCGAGTACTTC.